The clone carrying this TCR beta chain was seen repeatedly, ten times or more. Its antigen is unidentified. The data originate from a study of T-cell reconstitution after alpha-beta-depleted transplantation in children. General observations from the study: Reported findings indicate that, about two months after transplant, alpha-beta T cells came from several hundred expanded clones, which were derived from non-depleted graft cells. A year post-transplant, T-cell counts and diversity derived mostly from newly produced T cells.

The CDR3 loop spans 14 amino acids. V lost 2 bases and J lost 1, with 6 bases in between. The authors prepared the TCRbeta library with unique molecular identifiers. TCRdb re-called the PCR reads with MiXCR, one entry per CDR3 protein. The sample has around 120,000 distinct CDR3 sequences, about 21% seen once. The chain recombines TRBV12-3 or TRBV12-4 with TRBJ1-3; D possibly corresponds to TRBD1 (5 bases). The origin of this receptor is a male patient aged 2-10 years who had a stem cell transplant for chronic granulomatous disease, so the T cells may come from the graft donor. Sequences were derived from PBMCs, mostly from graft donor cells, sampled 180 days after TCRalphabeta/CD19-depleted stem cell transplant. The CDR3 bases are TGTGCCAGCAGTTTATCAGGGTCTGGAAACACCATATATTTT. Protein: CASSLSGSGNTIYF.